This T cell receptor (beta chain) came from a study of T cell repertoires in cytomegalovirus infection. MiXCR, run by TCRdb on the reads, gives a single entry per CDR3 protein. The sample has 680,000 or so distinct CDR3 sequences, 30% to 40% seen once; the top ten hold roughly 20%. Trimming cost V 4 bases and J 3 bases, with 13 bases left between them. CDR3 length: 15 amino acids. CDR1 and CDR2 (germline): LNHDA, SQIVND (reference sequence). In its sample, this clonotype was seen once. The antigen is unknown. Findings and caveats of the study: Within the response measured ex vivo, HLA-C-restricted CMV-specific TCR beta clonotypes were dominant.

The clonotype was recovered from a human donor in good health (CMV status not recorded). Some clones in this sample may be carry-over from other donors' samples. The rearrangement uses TRBV19 and TRBJ1-5; no reliable D call. The sample consisted of cultured PBMCs, taken from culture after CMV antigen stimulation. CDR3: CASSTLPSINQPQHF. The CDR3 DNA sequence: TGTGCCAGTAGTACCCTCCCCTCGATCAATCAGCCCCAGCATTTT.